This T cell receptor (beta chain) was sequenced in a study of blood T cells in healthy people across ages. CDR3 length equals 17 residues. Germline V gene data show CDR1 as SQVTM and CDR2 as ANQGSEA. V gave up 6 bases and J gave up 0 bases, with 23 bases separating them. Study observations and caveats: Diversity estimates drawn from one million T cells were deemed underestimates. Diversity of TCR beta correlated strongly with naive T cell percentage.

This clonotype was seen more than once but under ten times. Its antigen is currently unknown. It was with a sample-barcoded 5' primer and a J-beta primer mix that a second PCR of roughly 6 to 11 cycles was run. CDR3-containing paired-end reads numbered at least 2.5 million in each sample. MiXCR, applied by TCRdb to the 5' RACE reads, yields one record per CDR3 protein. Among hundreds of thousands of distinct CDR3 sequences listed, 22% were seen once. Sequencing was carried out using blood. The chain recombines TRBV29-1 with TRBJ1-1; a possible D gene is TRBD1 (6 bases). The sequence derives from a man aged 70 or older in good health. The DNA for the CDR3 is TGCAGCGTGCCGAATTTTAAGGACAGTCAGATGAACACTGAAGCTTTCTTT. It is translated as CSVPNFKDSQMNTEAFF.